This T cell receptor (beta chain) appears in the sequencing data of a study of CD8 T cells in ankylosing spondylitis (dated by TCRdb to the late 2010s). Background for the entire study: The study profiled T cell receptor beta repertoires in healthy donors and ankylosing spondylitis patients to find disease-linked TCR variants. In total, the full study cohort was made up of 110 or so healthy donors and about two dozen ankylosing spondylitis patients. Samples of peripheral blood were taken, and for ankylosing spondylitis patients, synovial fluid was collected as well. Overall study results and their limits: A CD8+ phenotype was shown by the disease-linked clones, which were found at relatively low frequencies in peripheral blood. A TCR beta motif made up of several highly homologous amino acid variants appeared to be characteristic of blood from ankylosing spondylitis patients. The disease-linked clones were reported as significantly enriched in matched synovial fluid samples from ankylosing spondylitis patients. Some motif variants were previously reported in synovial fluid and blood of reactive arthritis patients, suggesting common disease-initiation mechanisms.

Sequencing took place on an Illumina HiSeq 2500. Quantitative 5'-RACE with molecular barcodes was the method used to prepare the TCR beta libraries. The paper's data handling went like this. Disease-linked TCR variants were identified with a new computational method built on a probabilistic model of VDJ rearrangement. TCRdb cleaned the public reads at Q25 with fastp, built clones with MiXCR and kept in-frame beta chains. A single entry per CDR3 protein holds the most common genes and DNA from its merged rows. The V and J calls were not made by the authors but by TCRdb's processing. Across this sample there are a few hundred thousand distinct CDR3 sequences, with more than 5.5% seen only once. Jointly, the top ten make up 13% to 15% of the sample. This clonotype showed up many times. The antigen it binds to is not known. Base quality data are lacking; no much larger clone is found one base away. Trimming takes 10 bases off V and 0 bases off J; junction bases not matched to a gene: 8. Counted from cysteine to phenylalanine, this CDR3 has 15 amino acids. CDR3 DNA only is kept here, 45 bases in frame from base 1. CDR1 and CDR2, looked up from the germline V gene, are ENHRY and SYGVKD.

The source material was blood, either unsorted or a sorted T cell fraction (not recorded which). The receptor chain draws on TRBV10-3 and TRBJ2-3; 9 bases in between match TRBD2. This sequence was found in a male donor with ankylosing spondylitis. The CDR3 has the sequence CATGVTSGSTDTQYF. DNA sequence: TGTGCCACGGGGGTGACTAGCGGAAGCACAGATACGCAGTATTTT.